The rows below give T cell receptor beta chains drawn from one sample of a study of T cells in Graves' hyperthyroidism and ophthalmopathy. Each CDR3 protein gets one entry after TCRdb re-called the multiplex PCR reads with MiXCR. The sample carries about 400,000 distinct CDR3 sequences, roughly an eighth recorded once. Source material: blood. These receptors originate from a man between 45 and 60 years old with Graves' ophthalmopathy. The CDR3 runs from the conserved cysteine through the conserved F or W. Each record gives: V gene, J gene, clone size, D gene, CDR3 DNA, CDR3 protein. The D gene is left open where the match is weak. The size of a clone is reported for some rows only, either as once, few or many, or as a class for expanded clones.

V: TRBV6-6; J: TRBJ2-1; size: many; D: TRBD2; DNA: TGTGCCAGCAGTTACCTGGCTAGCGGGAGGGCCCGCGAGCGCAATGAGCAGTTCTTC; CDR3: CASSYLASGRARERNEQFF
V: TRBV7-6; J: TRBJ2-7; size: .; D: .; DNA: TGTGCCAGCAGCTTGCGCCCGGACAAGAGCTCCTACGAGCAGTACTTC; CDR3: CASSLRPDKSSYEQYF
V: TRBV7-8; J: TRBJ1-1; size: few; D: .; DNA: TGTGCCAGCAGCCGGCTGCTCCAGGGAATGAACACTGAAGCTTTCTTT; CDR3: CASSRLLQGMNTEAFF
V: TRBV7-3; J: TRBJ2-4; size: many; D: TRBD1; DNA: TGTGCCAGCAGCTTAACCTCTCTGGACAGGGATAACAAAAACATTCAGTACTTC; CDR3: CASSLTSLDRDNKNIQYF
V: TRBV7-9; J: TRBJ2-3; size: many; D: .; DNA: TGTGCCAGCAGCTTAGTGCACGACACAGATACGCAGTATTTT; CDR3: CASSLVHDTDTQYF
V: TRBV20-1; J: TRBJ2-1; size: many; D: .; DNA: TGCAGTGCCACAAGCGGGCGCTCCTACAATGAGCAGTTCTTC; CDR3: CSATSGRSYNEQFF
V: TRBV9; J: TRBJ2-1; size: .; D: .; DNA: TGTGCCAGCAGCGCCCTCCTACGGGATGAGCAGTTCTTC; CDR3: CASSALLRDEQFF
V: TRBV20-1; J: TRBJ1-1; size: many; D: .; DNA: TGCAGTGCTAGAACGACAGCGAACACTGAAGCTTTCTTT; CDR3: CSARTTANTEAFF
V: TRBV19; J: TRBJ2-1; size: few; D: TRBD2; DNA: TGTGCCAGTAGTATAGGGGGGGGACTAGCGTTAAAAAGGTCCTACAATGAGCAGTTCTTC; CDR3: CASSIGGGLALKRSYNEQFF
V: TRBV20-1; J: TRBJ2-4; size: .; D: .; DNA: TGCAGTGCTAGTGGGACTTTAGCCAAAAACATTCAGTACTTC; CDR3: CSASGTLAKNIQYF
V: TRBV3-1; J: TRBJ1-2; size: many; D: TRBD1; DNA: TGTGCCAGCAGCCAAACCGATACGGACAGGGGCTACACCTTC; CDR3: CASSQTDTDRGYTF
V: TRBV5-1; J: TRBJ1-2; size: .; D: .; DNA: TGCGCCAGCAGCCCGCGAGAACAGGGCATTGGCTATGGCTGCACCTTC; CDR3: CASSPREQGIGYGCTF
V: TRBV9; J: TRBJ2-2; size: .; D: TRBD1; DNA: TGTGCCAGCAGCGTTTGGGACAGGGGCACCGGGGAGCTGTTTTTT; CDR3: CASSVWDRGTGELFF
V: TRBV28; J: TRBJ1-6; size: .; D: .; DNA: TGTGCCAGCAGGGGGACTGGGGGCGGTTCACCCCTCCACTTT; CDR3: CASRGTGGGSPLHF
V: TRBV2; J: TRBJ2-4; size: many; D: TRBD2; DNA: TGTGCCAGCAGGGCCGGACTAGCGGAAGGTTTAGCCAAAAACATTCAGTACTTC; CDR3: CASRAGLAEGLAKNIQYF
V: TRBV20-1; J: TRBJ1-2; size: few; D: TRBD1; DNA: TGCAGTGCTAACGTCGGGACAGAAGCACATGGCTACACCTTC; CDR3: CSANVGTEAHGYTF
V: TRBV2; J: TRBJ2-7; size: few; D: .; DNA: TGTGCCAGCAGTGGTGAGCGGAGAGGGCCTGTCGAGCAGTACTTC; CDR3: CASSGERRGPVEQYF
V: TRBV20-1; J: TRBJ2-5; size: .; D: .; DNA: TGCAGCGTTGAGGGGATTGCGGAGACCCAGTACTTC; CDR3: CSVEGIAETQYF
V: TRBV30; J: TRBJ1-1; size: .; D: .; DNA: TGTGCCTGGAGGAGGGGCACTACGAACACTGAAGCTTTCTTT; CDR3: CAWRRGTTNTEAFF
V: TRBV6-5; J: TRBJ1-5; size: .; D: .; DNA: TGTGCCAGCAGTTACTCCCAGATCGATCAGCCCCAGCATTTT; CDR3: CASSYSQIDQPQHF
V: TRBV6-1; J: TRBJ2-3; size: many; D: .; DNA: TGTGCCAGCAGAAATCAGGGTTGGACAGATACGCAGTATTTT; CDR3: CASRNQGWTDTQYF
V: TRBV24-1; J: TRBJ2-1; size: many; D: .; DNA: TGTGCCACCAGTGACCCATCCCTTCGGGGGGCCAATGAGCAGTTCTTC; CDR3: CATSDPSLRGANEQFF
V: TRBV27; J: TRBJ1-1; size: .; D: TRBD1; DNA: TGTGTCAGCAGTTTATCGTCGGACAGGGGGCTGAACACTGAAGCTTTCTTT; CDR3: CVSSLSSDRGLNTEAFF
V: TRBV19; J: TRBJ2-1; size: few; D: .; DNA: TGTGCCAGTAACCCTGCGATGAGCTCCTACAATGAGCAGTTCTTC; CDR3: CASNPAMSSYNEQFF
V: TRBV2; J: TRBJ1-2; size: .; D: TRBD1; DNA: TGTGCCAGCAGGAGCCGGACAGGGGGGGGCTATGGCTACACCTTC; CDR3: CASRSRTGGGYGYTF
V: TRBV12-3/TRBV12-4; J: TRBJ2-1; size: many; D: TRBD2; DNA: TGTGCCAGCATCCCTAGCGGCTACAATGAGCAGTTCTTC; CDR3: CASIPSGYNEQFF
V: TRBV19; J: TRBJ2-5; size: .; D: .; DNA: TGTGCCAGTAGTAGTACGGGGACAAAAGAGACCCAGTACTTC; CDR3: CASSSTGTKETQYF
V: TRBV7-9; J: TRBJ2-5; size: few; D: TRBD2; DNA: TGTGCCAGCAGCTCCCACCGTATGACTAGCGGGAGTATGTCAGAGACCCAGTACTTC; CDR3: CASSSHRMTSGSMSETQYF
V: TRBV20-1; J: TRBJ1-1; size: .; D: .; DNA: TGCAGTGCTAGAGATTCCCAAGGCAGGACGAACACTGAAGCTTTCTTT; CDR3: CSARDSQGRTNTEAFF
V: TRBV6-1; J: TRBJ2-1; size: many; D: .; DNA: TGTGCCAGCACCCTAGTCGTCTCTAACAATGAGCAGTTCTTC; CDR3: CASTLVVSNNEQFF
V: TRBV5-1; J: TRBJ2-1; size: many; D: .; DNA: TGCGCCAGCAGGGGGATCCGGAGCTACAATGAGCAGTTCTTC; CDR3: CASRGIRSYNEQFF
V: TRBV24-1; J: TRBJ2-1; size: .; D: TRBD1; DNA: TGTGCCACCAGTGATTTGGGACAGGGGGCTCCGGATGAGCAGTTCTTC; CDR3: CATSDLGQGAPDEQFF
V: TRBV24-1; J: TRBJ2-1; size: many; D: TRBD1; DNA: TGTGCCACCAGTGACCCAGGGGGCAATTTCTACAATGAGCAGTTCTTC; CDR3: CATSDPGGNFYNEQFF
V: TRBV12-3/TRBV12-4; J: TRBJ2-3; size: many; D: TRBD2; DNA: TGTGCCAGCAGTTTGCTAGCGGGTACAGATACGCAGTATTTT; CDR3: CASSLLAGTDTQYF
V: TRBV19; J: TRBJ2-7; size: .; D: .; DNA: TGTGCCAGTAGCCCGACCGTTGGCAGGGGAACCTACGAGCAGTACTTC; CDR3: CASSPTVGRGTYEQYF
V: TRBV7-3; J: TRBJ2-1; size: many; D: TRBD2; DNA: TGTGCCAGCAGCCACCAAAGGGGAAGACTAGCGGAACTTTACAATGAGCAGTTCTTC; CDR3: CASSHQRGRLAELYNEQFF
V: TRBV12-3/TRBV12-4; J: TRBJ1-5; size: many; D: .; DNA: TGTGCCAGCAGTTTCAGGACGGGTGGGGAGAGTCAGCCCCAGCATTTT; CDR3: CASSFRTGGESQPQHF
V: TRBV27; J: TRBJ2-1; size: many; D: .; DNA: TGTGCCAGCAGTGGCCGGGGACACGATTCTACATACAATGAGCAGTTCTTC; CDR3: CASSGRGHDSTYNEQFF
V: TRBV12-3/TRBV12-4; J: TRBJ1-1; size: many; D: TRBD1; DNA: TGTGCCAGCAGAAGAACAGGGGGCACTGAAGCTTTCTTT; CDR3: CASRRTGGTEAFF
V: TRBV6-5; J: TRBJ2-3; size: many; D: .; DNA: TGTGCCAGCAGTTACTCGGGACACACAGATACGCAGTATTTT; CDR3: CASSYSGHTDTQYF
V: TRBV28; J: TRBJ2-7; size: many; D: .; DNA: TGTGCCAGCAGACCCGGTGGGCATAGCTCCTACGAGCAGTACTTC; CDR3: CASRPGGHSSYEQYF
V: TRBV10-3; J: TRBJ1-5; size: many; D: .; DNA: TGTGCCACGTCCGGGGGGAATAGCAATCAGCCCCAGCATTTT; CDR3: CATSGGNSNQPQHF
V: TRBV3-1; J: TRBJ2-1; size: many; D: .; DNA: TGTGCCAGCAGCCAAGACACCCCCGGTTATGAGCAGTTCTTC; CDR3: CASSQDTPGYEQFF
V: TRBV7-9; J: TRBJ2-1; size: few; D: .; DNA: TGTGCCAGCAGCGACCGGGACGGGAATGAGCAGTTCTTC; CDR3: CASSDRDGNEQFF
V: TRBV5-1; J: TRBJ2-2; size: .; D: TRBD2; DNA: TGCGCCAGCAGAGAGACTAGCACTAACACCGGGGAGCTGTTTTTT; CDR3: CASRETSTNTGELFF
V: TRBV12-3/TRBV12-4; J: TRBJ1-6; size: many; D: .; DNA: TGTGCCAGCAGTTTGGGGGGGTTGAATTCACCCCTCCACTTT; CDR3: CASSLGGLNSPLHF
V: TRBV20-1; J: TRBJ2-5; size: many; D: TRBD2; DNA: TGCAGTGCTGCCCCCCTTCAACTAGCGACACAAGAGACCCAGTACTTC; CDR3: CSAAPLQLATQETQYF
V: TRBV19; J: TRBJ2-7; size: .; D: TRBD1; DNA: TGTGCCAGTAGTTCGACAGGGAAAACCTACGAGCAGTACTTC; CDR3: CASSSTGKTYEQYF
V: TRBV5-1; J: TRBJ2-1; size: .; D: .; DNA: TGCGCCAGCAGCCCGGGTGCAGCGGAATCCTACAATGAGCAGTTCTTC; CDR3: CASSPGAAESYNEQFF
V: TRBV30; J: TRBJ1-6; size: .; D: .; DNA: TGTGCCTGGAGCCGGGCCCCCTTCGGTTCACCCCTCCACTTT; CDR3: CAWSRAPFGSPLHF
V: TRBV4-1; J: TRBJ2-1; size: .; D: .; DNA: TGCGCCAGCAGCCAAGACCCTGGGCAAGCGTACGAGCAGTTCTTC; CDR3: CASSQDPGQAYEQFF
V: TRBV7-9; J: TRBJ2-1; size: many; D: .; DNA: TGTGCCAGCACCGGAACATCGAGCTCCTACAATGAGCAGTTCTTC; CDR3: CASTGTSSSYNEQFF
V: TRBV12-3/TRBV12-4; J: TRBJ1-5; size: .; D: .; DNA: TGTGCCAGCAGTTTAGAAGGAAATAATCAGCCCCAGCATTTT; CDR3: CASSLEGNNQPQHF
V: TRBV6-1; J: TRBJ1-6; size: few; D: TRBD1; DNA: TGTGCCAGCAGTGAAAGACAGGGCCTGACCCTCCACTTT; CDR3: CASSERQGLTLHF
V: TRBV6-5; J: TRBJ2-7; size: .; D: .; DNA: TGTGCCAGCGGTTACTCGGGGGAGGGGGCAGGGGGCTCCTACGAGCAGTACTTC; CDR3: CASGYSGEGAGGSYEQYF